This T cell receptor (beta chain) was identified during a study of T cell repertoires in cytomegalovirus infection. One entry per CDR3 protein, called by TCRdb with MiXCR from the reads. The profile shows 650,000 to 850,000 distinct CDR3 sequences, 29% of them singletons. Germline V gives CDR1 MNHEY, CDR2 SVGEGT. Trimming removed 3 bases from V and 2 bases from J, with 5 bases in between. The CDR3 spans 12 residues. Points on this clonotype: Antigen specificity is unknown.

This receptor was obtained from a human donor in good health (CMV status not recorded). Some clones in this sample may be carry-over from other donors' samples. The V call is TRBV6-2 or TRBV6-3, the J call TRBJ2-7; D uncertain. Sequenced material: cultured CD8+ T cells from PBMCs, taken from culture after CMV antigen stimulation. The chain's CDR3 is CASSYPTYEQYF. In DNA, the CDR3 is TGTGCCAGCAGTTATCCCACCTACGAGCAGTACTTC.